This T cell receptor beta chain derives from a study of CD8 T cells in ankylosing spondylitis listed by TCRdb under 2017. About the study as a whole: T cell receptor beta repertoires were profiled in healthy donors and ankylosing spondylitis patients so that disease-linked TCR variants could be found. The whole study cohort included 108 healthy donors and 25 or so ankylosing spondylitis patients. Peripheral blood samples were taken, and synovial fluid was additionally collected from ankylosing spondylitis patients.

TCRdb records Illumina HiSeq 2500 as the sequencer. Quantitative 5'-RACE with molecular barcodes was the method used to prepare the TCR beta libraries. Per the source publication's procedure: A new computational method based on a probabilistic model of VDJ rearrangement was used to identify disease-linked TCR variants. The raw public reads went through TCRdb reprocessing: fastp at Q25, MiXCR clone calling, in-frame beta chains kept. Rows with one shared CDR3 protein collapse into an entry with the most common genes and DNA. The V and J calls follow TCRdb's processing rather than the paper's. The sample table holds approximately 100,000 distinct CDR3 sequences, of which roughly 8.3% were seen once. The ten largest clones add up to about 9.6% of the sample. Results and caveats for the whole study, not just this receptor: A TCR beta motif of eight highly homologous amino acid variants appeared characteristic of blood from ankylosing spondylitis patients. Some motif variants were previously reported in synovial fluid and blood of reactive arthritis patients, suggesting common disease-initiation mechanisms. The disease-linked clones showed a CD8+ phenotype and occurred at relatively low frequencies in peripheral blood. The disease-linked clones were reported as significantly enriched in matched synovial fluid samples from ankylosing spondylitis patients.

V loses 0 bases, J loses 6 bases, and the germline ends lie 13 bases apart. From a lookup of the germline V gene, CDR1 and CDR2 are SGDLS and YYNGEE. The CDR3 runs 15 amino acids, cysteine and phenylalanine included. The entry retains the CDR3 DNA only, 45 bases that are in frame from base 1. This clonotype appeared many times. There is no known antigen for this receptor. No clone much larger than this one lies a single base away; base qualities are absent. The chain joins TRBV9 to TRBJ2-1; the D call could be TRBD1 or TRBD2, with each sharing 5 bases. The sample consisted of blood, either unsorted or a sorted T cell fraction (not recorded which). This receptor was identified in a male donor with ankylosing spondylitis or in good health (not recorded which). The CDR3 protein sequence reads: CASSVAGPPGNEQFF. The sequence in DNA is TGTGCCAGCAGCGTAGCGGGGCCCCCGGGCAATGAGCAGTTCTTC.